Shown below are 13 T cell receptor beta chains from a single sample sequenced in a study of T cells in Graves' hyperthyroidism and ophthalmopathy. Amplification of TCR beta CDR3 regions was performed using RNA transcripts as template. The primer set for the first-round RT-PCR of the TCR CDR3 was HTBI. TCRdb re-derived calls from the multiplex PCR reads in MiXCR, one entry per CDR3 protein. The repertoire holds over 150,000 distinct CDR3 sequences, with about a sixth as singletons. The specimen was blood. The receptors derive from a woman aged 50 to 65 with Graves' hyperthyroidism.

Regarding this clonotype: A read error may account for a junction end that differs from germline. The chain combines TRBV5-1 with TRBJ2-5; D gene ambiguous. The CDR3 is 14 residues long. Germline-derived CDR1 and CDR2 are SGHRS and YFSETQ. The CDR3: CASREILEGEIQYF. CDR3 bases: TGCGCCAGCAGAGAGATACTGGAAGGCGAGATCCAGTACTTC.

DNA of the CDR3: TGTGCCAGCAGCGGACCGTCTGGATACAATGAGCAGTTCTTC. As protein: CASSGPSGYNEQFF. This chain joins TRBV2 and TRBJ2-1; D call uncertain. Germline V gene data show CDR1 as SNHLY and CDR2 as FYNNEI. V lost 6 bases, J lost 4 bases, and 13 bases lay in between. CDR3 size: 14 residues.

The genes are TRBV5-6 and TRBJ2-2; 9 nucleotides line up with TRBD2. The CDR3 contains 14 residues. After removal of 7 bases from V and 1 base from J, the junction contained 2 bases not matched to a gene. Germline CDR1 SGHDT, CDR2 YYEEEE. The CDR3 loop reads CASLLAGNTGELFF. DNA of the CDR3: TGTGCCAGCTTACTAGCGGGGAACACCGGGGAGCTGTTTTTT.

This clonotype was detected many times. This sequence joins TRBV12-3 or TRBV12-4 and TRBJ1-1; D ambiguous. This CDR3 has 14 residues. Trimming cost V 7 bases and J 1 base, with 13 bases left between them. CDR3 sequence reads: CASNLRTANTEAFF. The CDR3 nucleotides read TGTGCCAGCAATCTCCGGACCGCGAACACTGAAGCTTTCTTT.

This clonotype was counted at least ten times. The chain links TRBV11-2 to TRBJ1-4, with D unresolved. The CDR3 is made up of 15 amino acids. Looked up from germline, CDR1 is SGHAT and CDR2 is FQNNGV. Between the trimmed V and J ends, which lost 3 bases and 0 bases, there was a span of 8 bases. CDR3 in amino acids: CASSFTAATNEKLFF. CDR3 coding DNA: TGTGCCAGCAGCTTTACAGCCGCAACTAATGAAAAACTGTTTTTT.

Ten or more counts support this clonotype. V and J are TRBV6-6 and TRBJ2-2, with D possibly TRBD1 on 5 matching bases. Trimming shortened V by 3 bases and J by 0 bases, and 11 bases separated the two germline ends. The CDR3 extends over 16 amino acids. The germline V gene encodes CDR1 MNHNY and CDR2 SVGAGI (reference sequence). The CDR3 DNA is TGTGCCAGCAGTTATCGACAGCGCGCGAACACCGGGGAGCTGTTTTTT. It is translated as CASSYRQRANTGELFF.

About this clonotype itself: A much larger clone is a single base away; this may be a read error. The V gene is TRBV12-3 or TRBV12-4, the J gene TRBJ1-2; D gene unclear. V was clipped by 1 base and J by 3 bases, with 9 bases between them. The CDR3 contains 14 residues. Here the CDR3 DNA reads TGTGCCAGCAGTTTAGGCCCAGATCACTATGGCTACACCTTC. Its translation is CASSLGPDHYGYTF.

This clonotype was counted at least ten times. This chain's CDR3 is CASSQQVNTEAFF. In nucleotides, the CDR3 is TGCGCCAGCAGCCAACAGGTGAACACTGAAGCTTTCTTT. This chain joins TRBV5-1 and TRBJ1-1; D is perhaps TRBD1 (5 bases). The CDR3 loop spans 13 amino acids. V was cut by 4 bases and J by 0 bases, with 7 bases left in between. Germline CDR1 reads SGHRS; CDR2 reads YFSETQ.

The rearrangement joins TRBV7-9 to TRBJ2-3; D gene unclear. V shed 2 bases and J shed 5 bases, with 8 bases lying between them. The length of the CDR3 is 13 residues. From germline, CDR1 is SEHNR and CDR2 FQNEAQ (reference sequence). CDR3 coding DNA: TGTGCCAGCAGCTTAACCCCAAGAGATACGCAGTATTTT. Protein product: CASSLTPRDTQYF.

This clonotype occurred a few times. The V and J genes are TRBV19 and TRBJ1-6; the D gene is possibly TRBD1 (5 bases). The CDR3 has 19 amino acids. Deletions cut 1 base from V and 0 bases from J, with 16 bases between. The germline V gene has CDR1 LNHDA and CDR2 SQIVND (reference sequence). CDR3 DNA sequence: TGTGCCAGTAGTATAGGAGGCGGCAGGGCCAGCTCCTATAATTCACCCCTCCACTTT. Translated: CASSIGGGRASSYNSPLHF.

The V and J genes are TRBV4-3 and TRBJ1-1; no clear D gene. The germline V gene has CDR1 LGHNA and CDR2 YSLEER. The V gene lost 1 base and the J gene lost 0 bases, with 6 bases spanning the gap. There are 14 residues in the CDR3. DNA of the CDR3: TGCGCCAGCAGCCAAGTGACCTTGAACACTGAAGCTTTCTTT. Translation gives CASSQVTLNTEAFF.

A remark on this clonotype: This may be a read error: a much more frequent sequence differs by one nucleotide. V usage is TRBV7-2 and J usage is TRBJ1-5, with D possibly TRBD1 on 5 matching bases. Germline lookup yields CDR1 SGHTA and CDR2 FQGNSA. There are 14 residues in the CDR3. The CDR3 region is CDSSARVGDQPQHF. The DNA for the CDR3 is TGTGACAGCAGCGCCAGGGTAGGGGATCAGCCCCAGCATTTT.

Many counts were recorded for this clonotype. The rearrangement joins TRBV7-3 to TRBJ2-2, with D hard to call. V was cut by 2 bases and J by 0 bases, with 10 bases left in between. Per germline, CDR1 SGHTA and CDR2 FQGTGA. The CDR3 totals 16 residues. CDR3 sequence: CASSLGQATNTGELFF. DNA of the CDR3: TGTGCCAGCAGCTTAGGGCAGGCGACGAACACCGGGGAGCTGTTTTTT. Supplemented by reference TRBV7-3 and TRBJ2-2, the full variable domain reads GAGVSQTPSNKVTEKGKYVELRCDPISGHTALYWYRQSLGQGPEFLIYFQGTGAADDSGLPNDRFFAVRPEGSVSTLKIQRTERGDSAVYLCASSLGQATNTGELFFGEGSRLTVL.